The clone carrying this TCR beta chain was observed a handful of times. The sample is drawn from a study of blood T cell repertoires in COVID-19. Study background: Samples taken during acute and convalescent COVID-19 were collected in the United States, Italy and Spain. From T cells, B-cell-depleted T cells, or PBMCs came the material, which was cDNA or gDNA.

The CDR3 has 15 amino acids. Germline V gives CDR1 MNHNS, CDR2 SASEGT. J gave up 7 bases and V 3 bases, and 6 bases lay outside the gene matches. In the authors' workflow: Amplifying reference gene primers gave estimates of nucleated cell counts. Here immunoSEQ multiplex PCR was the method, and the copy in TCRdb shows in-frame clones only, minus some. V and J calls and clone size are those listed in that table; D and trimming were worked out from the DNA. The sample holds about 240,000 clones; approximately 78% are singletons and the top ten take around 12%. The specimen sequenced was peripheral blood. The TCR originated in a woman aged 55-69 years with active or convalescent COVID-19. The V and J genes are TRBV6-1 and TRBJ1-6, with 7 bases identical to TRBD1. CDR3 DNA: TGTGCCAGCAGTGACAGAGGGGGCCGGAATTCACCCCTCCACTTT. This translates into CASSDRGGRNSPLHF.